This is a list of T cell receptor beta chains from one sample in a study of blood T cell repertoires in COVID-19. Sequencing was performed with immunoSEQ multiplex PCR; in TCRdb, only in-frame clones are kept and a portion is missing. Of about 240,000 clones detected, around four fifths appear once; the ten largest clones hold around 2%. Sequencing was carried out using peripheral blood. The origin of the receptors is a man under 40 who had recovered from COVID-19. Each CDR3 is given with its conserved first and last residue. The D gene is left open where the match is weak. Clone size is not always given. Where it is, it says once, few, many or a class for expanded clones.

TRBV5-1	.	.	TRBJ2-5	TGCGCCAGCAGCTTGAAGCCAGGAGGGCTGGGAGAGACCCAGTACTTC	CASSLKPGGLGETQYF
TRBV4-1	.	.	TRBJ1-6	TGCGCCAGCAGCCAAGCGGAGGGGAGGATCAATTCACCCCTCCACTTT	CASSQAEGRINSPLHF
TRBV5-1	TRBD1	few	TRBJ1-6	TGCGCCAGCAGCTTAGACAGGGGTTCACCCCTCCACTTT	CASSLDRGSPLHF
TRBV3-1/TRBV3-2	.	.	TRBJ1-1	TGTGCCAGCAGCCAGCAGGGGATTCTGCGCCCTGAAGCTTTCTTT	CASSQQGILRPEAFF
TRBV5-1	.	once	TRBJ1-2	TGCGCCAGCAGCTTGGCCTTTGGAGGATTCGAGAACTATGGCTACACCTTC	CASSLAFGGFENYGYTF
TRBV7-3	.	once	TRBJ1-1	TGTGCCAGCAGCGACGCCCAGGGTTTCGCGGGGGAGGACACTGAAGCTTTCTTT	CASSDAQGFAGEDTEAFF
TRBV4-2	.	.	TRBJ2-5	TGTGCCAGCAGCCCTATGCTCAACCCGTACCAAGAGACCCAGTACTTC	CASSPMLNPYQETQYF
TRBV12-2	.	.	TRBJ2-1	TGTGCAAGTCGCTTAGTGGGCGCCTCCTACAATGAGCAGTTCTTC	CASRLVGASYNEQFF
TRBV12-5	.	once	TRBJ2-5	TGTGCTAGTGGTTTGGTACACTACCCGTCCGGGCAAGAGACCCAGTACTTC	CASGLVHYPSGQETQYF
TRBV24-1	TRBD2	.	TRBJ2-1	TGTGCCACCAGTGCCCCCGGGACTAGCGGACTCAATGAGCAGTTCTTC	CATSAPGTSGLNEQFF
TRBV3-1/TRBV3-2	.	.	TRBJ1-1	TGTGCCAGCAGCCAACTGGACAGTGATGTTTTCTTT	CASSQLDSDVFF
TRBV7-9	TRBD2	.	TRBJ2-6	TGTGCCAGCAGCCTCGGACTAGCTGGGGCCAACGTCCTGACTTTC	CASSLGLAGANVLTF
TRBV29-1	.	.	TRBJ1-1	TGCAGCGTTGTGGGGCGAGCAGCGAACACTGAAGCTTTCTTT	CSVVGRAANTEAFF
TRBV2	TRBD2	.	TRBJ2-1	TGTGCCAGCAGTGAAGTTAGCGGGGGGAAGGATGAGCAGTTCTTC	CASSEVSGGKDEQFF
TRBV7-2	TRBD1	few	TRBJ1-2	TGTGCCAGCAGTCCAGGACAGGCAATGGGCTATGGCTACACCTTC	CASSPGQAMGYGYTF
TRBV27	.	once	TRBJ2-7	TGTGCCAGCAGTTTGACTAGACTTGGGTACGAGCAGTACTTC	CASSLTRLGYEQYF
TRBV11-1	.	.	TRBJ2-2	TGTGCCAGCAGCTTAGCGGAGGGAGGAACCGGGGAGCTGTTTTTT	CASSLAEGGTGELFF
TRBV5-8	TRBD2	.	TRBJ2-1	TGTGCCAGCAGCTTAATATCGACTAGCGTACCCGAGAACAATGAGCAGTTCTTC	CASSLISTSVPENNEQFF
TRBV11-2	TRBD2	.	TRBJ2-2	TGTGCCAGCAGCTCCAACCGGGGGGGCCAGAAGCTGTTTTTT	CASSSNRGGQKLFF
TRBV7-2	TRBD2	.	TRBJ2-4	TGTGCCAGCAGCTTAGGCGGACTAGCGGGGGAGAAAAACATTCAGTACTTC	CASSLGGLAGEKNIQYF
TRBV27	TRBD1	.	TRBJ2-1	TGTGCCAGCAGTGATGGACAGGGCTACAATGAGCAGTTCTTC	CASSDGQGYNEQFF
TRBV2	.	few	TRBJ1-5	TGTGCCAGCAGTGGGGGCGAAGTTGGGAATCAGCCCCAGCATTTT	CASSGGEVGNQPQHF
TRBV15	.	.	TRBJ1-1	TGTGCCACCAGCAGAGATCTTTCCACTGAAGCTTTCTTT	CATSRDLSTEAFF
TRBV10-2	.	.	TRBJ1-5	TGCGCCAGCAGTGATGTCCTTAGCAATCAGCCCCAGCATTTT	CASSDVLSNQPQHF
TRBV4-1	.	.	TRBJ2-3	TGCGCCAGCAGCCAAGGACAGGGAGGTTATACAGATACGCAGTATTTT	CASSQGQGGYTDTQYF
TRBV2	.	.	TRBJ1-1	TGTGCCAGCAGATTTGCGGGGGGGAGACAGAACACTGAAGCTTTCTTT	CASRFAGGRQNTEAFF
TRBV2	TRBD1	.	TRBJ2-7	TGTGCCAGCAACAGGGACAGGTCCTCCTACGAGCAGTACTTC	CASNRDRSSYEQYF
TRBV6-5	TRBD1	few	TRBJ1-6	TGTGCCAGCACCGACAGGGGTTTTAATTCACCCCTCCACTTT	CASTDRGFNSPLHF
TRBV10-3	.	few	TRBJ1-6	TGTGCCATCAGTATGCGGGGCTCGAACAATTCACCCCTCCACTTT	CAISMRGSNNSPLHF
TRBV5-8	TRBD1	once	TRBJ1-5	TGTGCCAGCGGATACGAGGGACAGGGCGGACAGCCCCAGCATTTT	CASGYEGQGGQPQHF
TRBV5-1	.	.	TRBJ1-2	TGCGCCAGCAGCTTGACAGCATATGGCTACACCTTC	CASSLTAYGYTF
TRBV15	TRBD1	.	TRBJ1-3	TGTGCCACCAGCAGGGAAGACAGGGTAGCCGGGAACACCATATATTTT	CATSREDRVAGNTIYF
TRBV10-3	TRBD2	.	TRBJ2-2	TGTGCCATCGCTAGCGGGTCCTCGAACACCGGGGAGCTGTTTTTT	CAIASGSSNTGELFF
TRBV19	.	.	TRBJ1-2	TGTGCCAGTAGTCTGTCCGGGACAAGCATCTATGGCTACACCTTC	CASSLSGTSIYGYTF
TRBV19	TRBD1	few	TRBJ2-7	TGTGCCAGTAGCCAGGGACAGCCCTACGAGCAGTACTTC	CASSQGQPYEQYF
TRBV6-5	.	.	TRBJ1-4	TGTGCCAGCAGTTACTCGACAGCAACTAATGAAAAACTGTTTTTT	CASSYSTATNEKLFF
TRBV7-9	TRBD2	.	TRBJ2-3	TGTGCCAGCAGCCCGCTGGGGAGCGGGGGCACAGATACGCAGTATTTT	CASSPLGSGGTDTQYF
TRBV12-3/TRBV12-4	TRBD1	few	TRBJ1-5	TGTGCCAGCAACGTACACAGGGGCCCCCAGCATTTT	CASNVHRGPQHF
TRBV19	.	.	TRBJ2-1	TGTGCCAGTAGTATCCCAGGGTCGGATGAGCAGTTCTTC	CASSIPGSDEQFF
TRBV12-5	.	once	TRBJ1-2	TGTGCTAGTGGTTTGGAACAGGTCTATGGCTACACCTTC	CASGLEQVYGYTF